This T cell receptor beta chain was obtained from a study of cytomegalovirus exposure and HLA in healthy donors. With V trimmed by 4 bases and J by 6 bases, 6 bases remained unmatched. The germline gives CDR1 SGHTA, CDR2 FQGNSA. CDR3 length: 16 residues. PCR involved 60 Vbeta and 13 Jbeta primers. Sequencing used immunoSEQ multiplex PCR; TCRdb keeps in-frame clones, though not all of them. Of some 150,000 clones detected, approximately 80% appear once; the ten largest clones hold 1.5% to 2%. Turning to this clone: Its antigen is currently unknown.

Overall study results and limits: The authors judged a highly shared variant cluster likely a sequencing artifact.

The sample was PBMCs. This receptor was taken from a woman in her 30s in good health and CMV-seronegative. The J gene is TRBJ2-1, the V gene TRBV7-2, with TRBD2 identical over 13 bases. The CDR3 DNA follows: TGTGCCAGCAGCTCGCCGGGACTAGCGGGGCGCAATGAGCAGTTCTTC. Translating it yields CASSSPGLAGRNEQFF.